What follows are 27 T cell receptor beta chains derived from one specimen sequenced in a study of T cell repertoires in cytomegalovirus infection. From the reads, TCRdb called clonotypes with MiXCR, one entry per CDR3 protein. The data hold hundreds of thousands of distinct CDR3 sequences, with roughly a quarter observed a single time. Sequenced sample: CD8+ T cells from PBMCs. These receptors were taken from a human donor in good health (CMV status not recorded). Some clones in this sample may be carry-over from other donors' samples.

This clonotype was observed a few times. This rearrangement joins TRBV7-8 to TRBJ2-7; D ambiguous. This CDR3 is 14 amino acids long. Per germline, CDR1 SGHVS and CDR2 FQNEAQ. The ends were cut back, 0 bases at V and 2 bases at J, with 8 bases in the middle. The CDR3 DNA follows: TGTGCCAGCAGCTTAGCCCACCAAGCCTACGAGCAGTACGTC. The encoded protein is CASSLAHQAYEQYV.

The rearrangement links TRBV14 to TRBJ1-5; D remains unclear. Trimming shortened V by 0 bases and J by 6 bases, and 9 bases separated the two germline ends. Germline loops: CDR1 SGHDN, CDR2 FVKESK. The CDR3 contains 14 residues. CDR3 amino acids: CASSQEGYGQPQHF. The CDR3 region has the DNA TGTGCCAGCAGCCAAGAGGGATACGGTCAGCCCCAGCATTTT.

This clonotype was recorded many times. V and J are TRBV7-6 and TRBJ2-2, with 10 bases aligning to TRBD1. V was clipped by 5 bases and J by 3 bases; unmatched bases: 12. This CDR3 has 18 residues. Germline V gene lookup returns CDR1 SGHVS and CDR2 FNYEAQ. The chain's CDR3 is CASSLPPDRGLDTGELFF. In DNA form, the CDR3 reads TGTGCCAGCAGCCTGCCCCCCGACAGGGGGCTGGACACCGGGGAGCTGTTTTTT.

The genes are TRBV13 and TRBJ1-2, with 7 bases fitting TRBD1. Per germline, CDR1 PRHDT and CDR2 FYEKMQ (reference sequence). V was clipped by 2 bases and J by 4 bases; unmatched bases: 1. CDR3 length: 13 amino acids. CDR3: CASSLRGPYGYTF. As DNA, the CDR3 is TGTGCCAGCAGCTTAAGGGGGCCCTATGGCTACACCTTC.

The V call is TRBV6-2 or TRBV6-3, the J call TRBJ2-7; D is tentatively TRBD1 or TRBD2 (5 bases each). The germline V gene has CDR1 MNHEY and CDR2 SVGEGT. V lost 5 bases to trimming and J lost 4 bases, with 15 bases between them. CDR3 length equals 14 residues. The CDR3 loop is CASSTGTAIYEQYV. As DNA, the CDR3 is TGTGCCAGCAGTACCGGGACGGCGATTTACGAGCAGTACGTC.

The genes are TRBV5-1 and TRBJ1-1; D is ambiguous. The CDR3 totals 17 residues. Trimming stripped 2 bases from V and 3 bases from J, with 20 bases between. Germline V gene lookup returns CDR1 SGHRS and CDR2 YFSETQ. The CDR3 DNA reads as TGCGCCAGCAGCTTAGCCGGGTTTACGGTGGCGGACACTGAAGCTTTCTTT. Amino acid sequence: CASSLAGFTVADTEAFF.

In this sample, this clonotype turned up a few times. The chain joins TRBV20-1 to TRBJ2-5; 9 bases line up with TRBD1. The CDR3 sequence is 14 residues long. The germline gives CDR1 DFQATT, CDR2 SNEGSKA (reference sequence). V dropped 3 bases and J dropped 4; count of bases not matched to a gene: 6. The CDR3 coding sequence is TGCAGTGCTAGGGGACAGGGAGTGAGAGAGACCCAGTACTTC. It translates to CSARGQGVRETQYF.

This clonotype appeared a few times. The rearrangement joins TRBV19 to TRBJ2-1, with D perhaps matching TRBD2 (6 bases). The CDR3 loop spans 15 amino acids. Germline values: CDR1 LNHDA, CDR2 SQIVND (reference sequence). V was cut by 2 bases and J by 2 bases, with 10 bases left in between. CDR3 in DNA: TGTGCCAGTAGTATAAAGGACTATCCCTACAATGAGCAGTTCTTC. It specifies CASSIKDYPYNEQFF.

For this clonotype: Sequence at one end of the junction differs from germline and may be a read error. The V and J genes are TRBV7-3 and TRBJ1-1; D is uncertain. This CDR3 comprises 13 residues. Germline V gene sequence: CDR1 SGHTA, CDR2 FQGTGA. CDR3 sequence: CVSSLGGQSEAFF. The CDR3, as DNA: TGTGTCAGCAGCTTAGGAGGCCAGAGTGAAGCTTTCTTT.

This clonotype was counted only a few times. The DNA of the CDR3 is TGTGCCAACGGGGACTCAGCCTACGAGCAGTACTTC. This sequence encodes CANGDSAYEQYF. V and J are TRBV10-3 and TRBJ2-7; tentative D call: TRBD2 (6 bases). Germline values: CDR1 ENHRY, CDR2 SYGVKD. The CDR3 is 12 amino acids. V was trimmed by 10 bases and J by 2 bases, leaving 12 bases between them.

This clonotype was seen only a few times. The rearrangement links TRBV6-4 to TRBJ2-1; TRBD2 matches 10 bases. The CDR3 loop spans 13 amino acids. The V segment lost 4 bases and the J segment 10 bases; nucleotides outside the gene matches: 4. Germline assignment: CDR1 MRHNA and CDR2 SNTAGT. CDR3 DNA: TGTGCCAGCAGTGGTAGCGGGGGGTCAGAGCAGTTCTTC. Protein product: CASSGSGGSEQFF.

This rearrangement joins TRBV2 to TRBJ1-5; TRBD1 agrees at 8 bases. Germline V gene lookup returns CDR1 SNHLY and CDR2 FYNNEI. The junction had 4 bases not matched to a gene; V was cut back by 6 bases and J by 0 bases. The CDR3 is 15 amino acids. This CDR3 is CASSDRGNSNQPQHF. CDR3 bases: TGTGCCAGCAGCGACAGGGGAAATAGCAATCAGCCCCAGCATTTT. Supplemented by reference TRBV2 and TRBJ1-5, the full variable domain reads EPEVTQTPSHQVTQMGQEVILRCVPISNHLYFYWYRQILGQKVEFLVSFYNNEISEKSEIFDDQFSVERPDGSNFTLKIRSTKLEDSAMYFCASSDRGNSNQPQHFGDGTRLSIL.

CDR3 region: CASWYRQGKKETQYF. The CDR3 region has the DNA TGTGCCAGCTGGTACCGACAGGGAAAGAAAGAGACCCAGTACTTC. The chain joins TRBV14 to TRBJ2-5; 7 bases align to TRBD1. The CDR3 length is 15 residues. Losses at the gene ends were 8 bases for V and 3 bases for J; bases not matched to a gene: 12. Germline V gene sequence: CDR1 SGHDN, CDR2 FVKESK. Using reference TRBV14 and TRBJ2-5 for the parts outside the CDR3, the full variable domain is EAGVTQFPSHSVIEKGQTVTLRCDPISGHDNLYWYRRVMGKEIKFLLHFVKESKQDESGMPNNRFLAERTGGTYSTLKVQPAELEDSGVYFCASWYRQGKKETQYFGPGTRLLVL.

V and J are TRBV29-1 and TRBJ2-7; a possible D gene is TRBD1 (5 bases). Germline V lookup: CDR1 SQVTM, CDR2 ANQGSEA. The CDR3 runs to 13 residues. The V and J ends lost 2 bases and 3 bases respectively, with 11 bases between them. This chain's CDR3 is CSVELGEGYEQYV. The CDR3 DNA is TGCAGCGTTGAATTAGGGGAAGGCTACGAGCAGTACGTC.

Many counts were recorded for this clonotype. The V and J genes are TRBV6-1 and TRBJ2-7; D ambiguous. V dropped 2 bases and J dropped 2 bases, with 13 bases sitting between them. Germline V CDR1 and CDR2: MNHNS, SASEGT. This CDR3 contains 15 residues. CDR3 coding DNA: TGTGCCAGCAGTGAACCCCCGGACCCGGCCTACGAGCAGTACGTC. Protein: CASSEPPDPAYEQYV.

This clonotype showed up many times. The chain links TRBV6-2 or TRBV6-3 to TRBJ1-1, with D perhaps matching TRBD1 (5 bases). Germline assignment: CDR1 MNHEY and CDR2 SVGEGT. With 2 bases removed from V and 4 bases from J, the gap between germline ends came to 14 bases. The CDR3 contains 15 residues. CDR3 sequence reads: CASSYEGGEPTEAFF. DNA of the CDR3: TGTGCCAGCAGTTACGAGGGAGGGGAGCCCACTGAAGCTTTCTTT.

Here the CDR3 reads CASGLSGTGGNEQFF. In nucleotides, the CDR3 is TGTGCCAGCGGTCTTTCCGGGACAGGGGGCAATGAGCAGTTCTTC. This chain links TRBV6-5 with TRBJ2-1; 11 bases align to TRBD1. The V gene end was trimmed by 8 bases and the J gene end by 6 bases; junction bases not matched to a gene: 9. Per germline, CDR1 MNHEY and CDR2 SVGAGI. The CDR3 totals 15 residues.

CDR3 amino acids: CAISVPAPISGANVLTF. CDR3 coding DNA: TGTGCCATCAGTGTCCCGGCGCCAATCTCTGGGGCCAACGTCCTGACTTTC. The chain recombines TRBV10-3 with TRBJ2-6, with D hard to call. Germline CDR1 reads ENHRY; CDR2 reads SYGVKD. V lost 4 bases and J 0 bases, leaving 13 bases between the germline ends. This CDR3 is built from 17 residues.

This clonotype was observed a few times. V usage is TRBV6-1 and J usage is TRBJ1-5, with D tentatively TRBD1 (5 bases). The CDR3 spans 14 residues. CDR1 is MNHNS and CDR2 is SASEGT in the germline V gene. Between the trimmed V and J ends, which lost 1 base and 9 bases, there was a span of 13 bases. CDR3 sequence reads: CASSEEGSGWPQHF. The CDR3 coding sequence is TGTGCCAGCAGTGAAGAGGGGTCTGGGTGGCCCCAGCATTTT.

In regard to this clonotype: Given a much more abundant clone one base away, this may be a read error. The gene calls are TRBV7-2 and TRBJ1-2; 7 nucleotides match TRBD1. CDR3 length equals 15 residues. Germline-derived CDR1 and CDR2 are SGHTA and FQGNSA. The chain's CDR3 is CVSSLAGSGGYGYTF. In DNA, the CDR3 is TGTGTCAGCAGCTTAGCGGGGTCAGGGGGTTATGGCTACACCTTC.

This clonotype was recorded a few times. The chain uses TRBV7-3 and TRBJ2-3; unclear D gene. Germline CDR1 and CDR2: SGHTA and FQGTGA. Deletions cut 10 bases from V and 1 base from J, with 12 bases between. This CDR3 spans 13 amino acids. The DNA of the CDR3 is TGTGCCACCGGGTGGAGTGGCACAGATACGCAGTATTTT. Amino acids: CATGWSGTDTQYF.

This sequence joins TRBV19 and TRBJ2-1; D is uncertain. Germline loops: CDR1 LNHDA, CDR2 SQIVND (reference sequence). V lost 7 bases and J 0 bases, leaving 13 bases between the germline ends. The CDR3 sequence is 15 residues long. In DNA, the CDR3 is TGTGCCAGTAAGACGCAGCTGAGCTCCTACAATGAGCAGTTCTTC. Its translation is CASKTQLSSYNEQFF.

This clonotype showed up just a few times. The chain carries TRBV4-2 and TRBJ1-1; 7 nucleotides match TRBD1. Looked up from germline, CDR1 is LGHNA and CDR2 is YNFKEQ. Trimming removed 5 bases from V and 0 bases from J; junction bases left unmatched: 12. The CDR3 runs 17 residues. The CDR3 coding sequence is TGTGCCAGCAGCTCCCGGGACAGTAGAACCGTGAACACTGAAGCTTTCTTT. Its protein product is CASSSRDSRTVNTEAFF.

To note about this clonotype: A much bigger clone sits one base away, suggesting this may be a read error. The chain is built from TRBV7-2 and TRBJ2-5; no definite D call. The CDR3 runs to 13 residues. The germline CDR1 and CDR2 sequences are SGHTA and FQGNSA. Here the CDR3 reads CVSSPQLKETQYF. The CDR3 region has the DNA TGTGTCAGCAGCCCACAACTAAAAGAGACCCAGTACTTC.

This clonotype showed up many times. This chain uses TRBV28 with TRBJ2-1; 7 positions match TRBD2. Trimming cost V 4 bases and J 0 bases; bases outside gene matches: 3. This CDR3 comprises 15 residues. Germline-derived CDR1 and CDR2 are MDHEN and SYDVKM. The CDR3 sequence is CASSSRDYSYNEQFF. DNA of the CDR3: TGTGCCAGCAGTTCCCGGGACTACTCCTACAATGAGCAGTTCTTC. Full variable domain (rest looked up from reference TRBV28 and TRBJ2-1): DVKVTQSSRYLVKRTGEKVFLECVQDMDHENMFWYRQDPGLGLRLIYFSYDVKMKEKGDIPEGYSVSREKKERFSLILESASTNQTSMYLCASSSRDYSYNEQFFGPGTRLTVL.

This clonotype was detected many times. The chain has TRBV12-3 or TRBV12-4 and TRBJ1-1; D unclear. The length of the CDR3 is 13 residues. V lost 3 bases and J lost 4, with 9 bases in between. As DNA, the CDR3 is TGTGCCAGCAGTTTGTCGGGCCTCACTGAAGCTTTCTTT. Its protein product is CASSLSGLTEAFF.

This clonotype was counted at least ten times. CDR3 residues: CASSLGRAEQYF. The DNA for the CDR3 is TGTGCCAGCAGTTTAGGCAGGGCCGAGCAGTACTTC. The chain has TRBV12-3 or TRBV12-4 and TRBJ2-7; maybe TRBD1 (5 bases). This CDR3 contains 12 residues. V was cut by 1 base and J by 6 bases, with 7 bases left in between.